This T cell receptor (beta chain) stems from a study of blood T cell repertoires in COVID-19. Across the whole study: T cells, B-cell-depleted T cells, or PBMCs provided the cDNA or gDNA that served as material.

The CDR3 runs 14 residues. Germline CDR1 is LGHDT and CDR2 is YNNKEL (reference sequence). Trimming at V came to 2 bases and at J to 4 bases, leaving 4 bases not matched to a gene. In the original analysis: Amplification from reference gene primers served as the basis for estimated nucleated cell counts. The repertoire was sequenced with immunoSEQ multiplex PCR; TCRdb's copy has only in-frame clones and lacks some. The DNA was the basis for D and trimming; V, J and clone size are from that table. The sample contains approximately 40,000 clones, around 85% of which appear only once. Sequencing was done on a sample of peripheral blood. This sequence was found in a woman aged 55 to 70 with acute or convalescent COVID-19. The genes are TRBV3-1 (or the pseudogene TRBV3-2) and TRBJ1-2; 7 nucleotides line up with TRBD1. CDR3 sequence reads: CASSQYRGSYGYTF. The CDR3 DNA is TGTGCCAGCAGCCAATACAGGGGTTCCTATGGCTACACCTTC.